A selection of T cell receptor beta chains follows, all from one sample in a study of T cell repertoires in cytomegalovirus infection. TCRdb re-derived calls from the reads in MiXCR, one entry per CDR3 protein. Altogether 300,000 to 400,000 distinct CDR3 sequences are present, 9% to 9.5% being singletons, with the ten largest covering 4.3%. Sequencing was carried out using PBMCs. All receptors come from a human donor in good health (CMV status not recorded). Some clones in this sample may be carry-over from other donors' samples. CDR3s include the opening cysteine and the closing phenylalanine or tryptophan. The D gene is left open where the match is weak. Rows may omit the clone size; those that give it use once, few, many or a size class.

TRBD2 TRBJ2-2 many 17 TRBV7-2 CASRRLAGVLNTGELFF TGTGCCAGCCGCAGGCTAGCGGGAGTGTTAAACACCGGGGAGCTGTTTTTT
TRBD2 TRBJ2-1 many 16 TRBV7-2 CASSVILAGFNNEQFF TGTGCCAGCAGCGTGATACTAGCGGGGTTTAACAATGAGCAGTTCTTC
. TRBJ1-4 many 11 TRBV4-2 CASSQNGKLFF TGTGCCAGCAGCCAAAACGGCAAACTGTTTTTT
TRBD2 TRBJ2-5 . 14 TRBV19 CASSLAGNQETQYF TGTGCCAGTAGTCTAGCGGGGAACCAAGAGACCCAGTACTTC
TRBD1 TRBJ2-3 . 17 TRBV12-3/TRBV12-4 CASSLRGDRRASDTQYF TGTGCCAGCAGCCTAAGGGGGGACAGGAGGGCATCAGATACGCAGTATTTT
. TRBJ1-4 . 15 TRBV20-1 CSANRDAGTNEKLFF TGCAGTGCTAACAGGGATGCGGGTACTAATGAAAAACTGTTTTTT
TRBD1 TRBJ2-3 . 16 TRBV19 CASSDYGTDNTDTQYF TGTGCCAGTAGTGACTACGGGACAGACAACACAGATACGCAGTATTTT
TRBD2 TRBJ2-1 . 14 TRBV19 CASRKRELSNEQFF TGTGCCAGTAGAAAGCGGGAGCTTAGTAATGAGCAGTTCTTC
. TRBJ1-1 few 14 TRBV27 CASSLLGQLPEAFF TGTGCCAGCAGTTTATTGGGGCAGTTGCCTGAAGCTTTCTTT
. TRBJ1-5 many 15 TRBV7-2 CASSPQGISNQPQHF TGTGCCAGCAGCCCGCAGGGGATTAGCAATCAGCCCCAGCATTTT
. TRBJ2-7 few 14 TRBV20-1 CSAIRETSSYEQYF TGCAGTGCCATAAGAGAGACGAGCTCCTACGAGCAGTACTTC
TRBD2 TRBJ2-7 many 14 TRBV7-8 CASSLYGREGEQYF TGTGCCAGCAGCTTATACGGCAGGGAGGGCGAGCAGTACTTC
. TRBJ1-1 many 15 TRBV19 CASSIPGRSNTEAFF TGTGCCAGTAGTATCCCGGGACGGTCGAACACTGAAGCTTTCTTT
TRBD1 TRBJ2-7 many 18 TRBV7-2 CASSFPRGMDRGFYEQYF TGTGCCAGCAGCTTCCCCCGGGGCATGGACAGGGGGTTCTACGAGCAGTACTTC
. TRBJ2-1 many 14 TRBV2 CASSLERVYNEQFF TGTGCCAGTTCCCTGGAGCGGGTCTACAATGAGCAGTTCTTC
. TRBJ1-5 few 12 TRBV6-5 CASSGPEKPQHF TGTGCCAGCAGCGGCCCGGAGAAGCCCCAGCATTTT
TRBD2 TRBJ2-5 . 16 TRBV7-8 CASTPRGLAVQETQYF TGTGCCAGCACCCCAAGGGGACTAGCGGTACAAGAGACCCAGTACTTC
TRBD1 TRBJ1-4 . 15 TRBV6-5 CASSYSGTGDEKLFF TGTGCCAGCAGTTACTCTGGGACAGGAGATGAAAAACTGTTTTTT
. TRBJ1-2 few 15 TRBV27 CASSLRAGSYYGYTF TGTGCCAGCAGTTTAAGGGCCGGTTCCTACTATGGCTACACCTTC
TRBD2 TRBJ2-7 few 15 TRBV27 CASRAASGGSYEQYF TGTGCCAGCAGGGCCGCTAGCGGGGGGAGTTACGAGCAGTACTTC
. TRBJ1-4 many 13 TRBV10-3 CAISESGNEKLFF TGTGCCATCAGTGAGTCCGGGAACGAAAAACTGTTTTTT
. TRBJ2-3 many 14 TRBV7-2 CASSRDPSTDTQYF TGTGCCAGCAGCAGGGACCCCTCCACAGATACGCAGTATTTT
. TRBJ1-2 few 14 TRBV5-6 CASSSPERAYGYTF TGTGCCAGCAGCTCCCCTGAGAGGGCGTATGGCTACACCTTC
. TRBJ2-7 once 16 TRBV4-3 CASSQERASFSYEQYF TGCGCCAGCAGCCAAGAGAGGGCTAGCTTCTCCTACGAGCAGTACTTC
TRBD2 TRBJ2-1 many 16 TRBV7-2 CASSLISGGFGDEQFF TGTGCCAGCAGCTTAATTAGCGGGGGTTTCGGCGATGAGCAGTTCTTC
TRBD1 TRBJ1-1 . 11 TRBV6-2/TRBV6-3 CASKDRAVAFF TGTGCCAGCAAGGACAGGGCGGTAGCTTTCTTT
. TRBJ1-3 many 16 TRBV19 CASQLDWGISGNTIYF TGTGCCAGTCAACTCGACTGGGGGATTTCAGGAAACACCATATATTTT
. TRBJ1-1 few 12 TRBV11-2 CASRPSQGEAFF TGTGCCAGCAGGCCAAGCCAAGGAGAAGCTTTCTTT
TRBD1 TRBJ2-1 many 15 TRBV7-9 CASSLTGQGRNEQFF TGTGCCAGCAGCTTAACGGGACAGGGGAGGAATGAGCAGTTCTTC
TRBD2 TRBJ2-7 . 13 TRBV6-6 CAAGTSGPYEQYF TGTGCCGCCGGGACTAGCGGTCCCTACGAGCAGTACTTC
. TRBJ1-1 . 15 TRBV7-4 CASSPDGQKNTEAFF TGTGCCAGCAGCCCCGATGGGCAGAAGAACACTGAAGCTTTCTTT
. TRBJ1-2 few 13 TRBV29-1 CSVDGFGPGAYTF TGCAGCGTTGACGGATTTGGCCCCGGGGCGTACACCTTC
. TRBJ2-7 . 14 TRBV19 CASKDSGKSYEQYF TGTGCCAGTAAGGATTCCGGGAAATCCTACGAGCAGTACTTC
. TRBJ1-2 few 19 TRBV2 CASLGSSGPTPGPNYGYTF TGTGCCAGCTTGGGGTCCAGCGGGCCAACACCGGGACCTAACTATGGCTACACCTTC
TRBD2 TRBJ2-7 few 15 TRBV12-3/TRBV12-4 CASSFVAGGGGKQYF TGTGCCAGCAGCTTCGTAGCGGGGGGGGGCGGAAAGCAGTACTTC
. TRBJ2-1 few 13 TRBV12-3/TRBV12-4 CASSASGREEQFF TGTGCCAGCAGTGCCTCGGGGCGAGAGGAGCAGTTCTTC
TRBD2 TRBJ2-5 many 16 TRBV7-2 CASSLESSGVLGTQYF TGTGCCAGCAGCTTAGAATCTAGCGGGGTACTCGGGACCCAGTACTTC
TRBD1 TRBJ2-3 . 16 TRBV5-5 CASRFTGGIRKDTQYF TGTGCCAGCAGATTTACAGGGGGGATCCGAAAAGATACGCAGTATTTT
. TRBJ1-2 . 14 TRBV2 CASSVWERASGYTF TGTGCCAGCAGTGTCTGGGAAAGGGCTAGTGGCTACACCTTC
. TRBJ2-3 . 16 TRBV19 CASRTRLARPTDTQYF TGTGCCAGTAGGACGCGTCTTGCCAGACCCACAGATACGCAGTATTTT
. TRBJ1-3 . 13 TRBV20-1 CSAREGNRNTIYF TGCAGTGCTAGAGAGGGGAACCGGAACACCATATATTTT